The 32 T cell receptor beta chains presented below share a single source sample, sequenced in a study of identical twins. TCRdb used MiXCR to reprocess the 5' RACE reads, holding one entry per CDR3 protein. The top ten hold less than 6.5% of the sample, which has 250,000 or so distinct CDR3 sequences, 6% to 8.5% seen once. This sample was also put to use in a study of yellow fever vaccine responses in identical twins.

Material: CD8+ T cells sorted from blood. The receptors derive from a woman aged 18-29 years in good health.

This clonotype was observed a few times. The chain has TRBV6-1 and TRBJ2-7, with 7 bases matching TRBD1. Germline V gene sequence: CDR1 MNHNS, CDR2 SASEGT. After removal of 3 bases from V and 2 bases from J, the junction contained 19 bases not matched to a gene. This CDR3 region has 19 residues. CDR3 residues: CASSEETGSYVPRPYEQYV. The CDR3 bases are TGTGCCAGCAGTGAGGAGACAGGGTCTTACGTCCCCAGACCCTACGAGCAGTACGTC.

This clonotype was seen at least ten times. The chain combines TRBV5-1 with TRBJ2-1; D call uncertain. Germline V lookup: CDR1 SGHRS, CDR2 YFSETQ. The V end lost 0 bases, the J end lost 7 bases, and 14 bases lay between the germline ends. The CDR3 covers 15 residues. CDR3 nucleotides: TGCGCCAGCAGCTTGGTGTTGACTGCGAAGAATGAGCAGTTCTTC. It codes for CASSLVLTAKNEQFF.

This clonotype was counted a few times. The chain is built from TRBV5-5 and TRBJ2-7; no reliable D call. The germline V gene has CDR1 SGHKS and CDR2 YYEKEE (reference sequence). This CDR3 is built from 12 residues. The ends were cut back, 5 bases at V and 5 bases at J, with 11 bases in the middle. This CDR3 reads CASRSRADEQYF. DNA of the CDR3: TGTGCCAGCAGATCCCGGGCAGACGAGCAGTACTTC. The full variable domain, its missing parts supplied by reference TRBV5-5 and TRBJ2-7, is DAGVTQSPTHLIKTRGQQVTLRCSPISGHKSVSWYQQVLGQGPQFIFQYYEKEERGRGNFPDRFSARQFPNYSSELNVNALLLGDSALYLCASRSRADEQYFGPGTRLTVT.

There are a few counts of this clonotype. The V call is TRBV11-1, the J call TRBJ2-1; 14 positions match TRBD2. This CDR3 has 18 amino acids. Germline trimming cut 1 base from V and 8 bases from J; bases unmatched to any gene: 10. Germline values: CDR1 SGHAT, CDR2 FQDESV (reference sequence). For the CDR3, the DNA is TGTGCCAGCAGCTTAGTACCCGGGACTAGCGGGAGTTGGGATGAGCAGTTCTTC. It is translated as CASSLVPGTSGSWDEQFF.

There are many counts of this clonotype. The chain employs TRBV5-1 and TRBJ1-1; perhaps TRBD1 as D (5 bases). Looked up from germline, CDR1 is SGHRS and CDR2 is YFSETQ. The CDR3 is 14 amino acids. With 1 base removed from V and 3 bases from J, the gap between germline ends came to 10 bases. Here the CDR3 reads CASSLRGRDTEAFF. The CDR3 bases are TGCGCCAGCAGCTTGCGGGGCCGAGACACTGAAGCTTTCTTT.

The table lists this clonotype with many counts. The chain employs TRBV7-9 and TRBJ2-7; 7 bases map to TRBD2. Per germline, CDR1 SEHNR and CDR2 FQNEAQ (reference sequence). V was pared by 5 bases and J by 4 bases, with 2 bases of the junction left unmatched. The CDR3 length is 12 residues. The CDR3 nucleotides read TGTGCCAGCAGCCCCGGGGGGTACGAGCAGTACGTC. It translates to CASSPGGYEQYV.

This clonotype occurred once. J is TRBJ2-3 and V is TRBV3-1, with TRBD2 matching 10 bases. The CDR3 contains 18 residues. V lost 11 bases, J lost 5 bases, and 22 bases stayed unmatched. Germline CDR1 is LGHDT and CDR2 is YNNKEL (reference sequence). The CDR3 bases are TGTGCCTGCACCCAAGGTAAAGCGGGGGGGCTCATTGGAGATACGCAGTATTTT. It is translated as CACTQGKAGGLIGDTQYF.

This clonotype occurred a few times. The V and J genes are TRBV20-1 and TRBJ2-1, with D perhaps matching TRBD2 (6 bases). This CDR3 is 16 amino acids long. Deletions cut 3 bases from V and 0 bases from J, with 15 bases between. Germline V gene data show CDR1 as DFQATT and CDR2 as SNEGSKA (reference sequence). The CDR3 DNA reads TGCAGTGCTAGGGCTCGGGACTCGAGCTCCTACAATGAGCAGTTCTTC. It translates to CSARARDSSSYNEQFF.

Ten or more counts support this clonotype. The chain employs TRBV5-5 and TRBJ2-1; TRBD2 agrees at 12 bases. The junction had 4 bases not matched to a gene; V was cut back by 4 bases and J by 8 bases. The CDR3 covers 14 residues. Germline V gene sequence: CDR1 SGHKS, CDR2 YYEKEE (reference sequence). The CDR3, as DNA: TGTGCCAGCAGCCCTAGCGGGGGGGCCGATGAGCAGTTCTTC. Encoded protein: CASSPSGGADEQFF.

This clonotype was seen more than once but under ten times. The genes are TRBV15 and TRBJ1-4; a possible D gene is TRBD1 (5 bases). Looked up from germline, CDR1 is LNHNV and CDR2 is YYDKDF (reference sequence). Trimming stripped 0 bases from V and 4 bases from J, with 12 bases between. The CDR3 totals 16 residues. CDR3 coding DNA: TGTGCCACCAGCAGAGATAAGGGGCTGGGTAATGAAAAACTGTTTTTT. It specifies CATSRDKGLGNEKLFF.

In this sample, this clonotype turned up a few times. The CDR3 coding sequence is TGTGCCAGCAGCGACGGGACTAGCGGTTTCGATGAGCAGTTCTTC. It yields the protein CASSDGTSGFDEQFF. J is TRBJ2-1 and V is TRBV5-6; 11 positions agree with TRBD2. V lost 4 bases, J lost 8 bases, and 8 bases stayed unmatched. In germline, CDR1 is SGHDT, CDR2 YYEEEE. The CDR3 contains 15 residues.

The CDR3 bases are TGTGCCAGCAGCCGCGAGGAGGGGGCTAGAGAGACCCAGTACTTC. Residues: CASSREEGARETQYF. The V and J genes are TRBV13 and TRBJ2-5; the D gene is possibly TRBD1 (7 bases). The germline V and J ends were trimmed by 5 bases and 4 bases, with 17 bases remaining between them. Germline V gene sequence: CDR1 PRHDT, CDR2 FYEKMQ (reference sequence). CDR3 length equals 15 residues.

The table lists this clonotype with a few counts. This rearrangement joins TRBV3-1 to TRBJ2-1, with D maybe TRBD1 (6 bases). The V end was cut by 1 base, the J end by 4 bases, with 17 bases between. Germline V CDR1 and CDR2: LGHDT, YNNKEL (reference sequence). The CDR3 covers 17 residues. The CDR3 nucleotides are TGTGCCAGCAGCCAAGCCTACCGGGACAAAGAATACAATGAGCAGTTCTTC. Its translation is CASSQAYRDKEYNEQFF.

Only a few counts were recorded for this clonotype. CDR3 nucleotides: TGTGCCAGCAGGGCCCCTGAGACCCAGTACTTC. Amino acid sequence: CASRAPETQYF. This chain joins TRBV2 and TRBJ2-5; no definite D call. The CDR3 covers 11 residues. Trimming pared 6 bases from V and 5 bases from J, leaving 7 bases between. From germline, CDR1 is SNHLY and CDR2 FYNNEI.

This clonotype was seen repeatedly, ten times or more. The V and J genes are TRBV24-1 and TRBJ1-4, with D unclear. Germline V CDR1 and CDR2: KGHDR, SFDVKD. This CDR3 region has 14 residues. With 3 bases removed from V and 3 bases from J, the gap between germline ends came to 7 bases. The CDR3 sequence: CATSDPGSNEKLFF. The CDR3 DNA follows: TGTGCCACCAGTGATCCGGGGTCTAATGAAAAACTGTTTTTT.

This clonotype was found many times. The rearrangement links TRBV10-2 to TRBJ2-3; D may be TRBD2 (8 bases). The CDR3 spans 15 residues. Trimming took 3 bases from V and 2 from J, leaving 12 bases between them. Germline V gene lookup returns CDR1 WSHSY and CDR2 SAAADI. The DNA for the CDR3 is TGCGCCAGCAGTGACGGGAGGGGGCACACAGATACGCAGTATTTT. Translating gives CASSDGRGHTDTQYF.

This rearrangement joins TRBV5-5 to TRBJ2-5; a possible D gene is TRBD2 (5 bases). Germline CDR1 and CDR2: SGHKS and YYEKEE (reference sequence). Trimming shortened V by 6 bases and J by 7 bases, and 16 bases separated the two germline ends. CDR3 length: 13 amino acids. The CDR3 bases are TGTGCCAGCAACGACGGGGATCATAGGACCCAGTACTTC. Its translation is CASNDGDHRTQYF.

This clonotype was seen a handful of times. This chain joins TRBV6-1 and TRBJ2-2; 10 bases fit TRBD1. The V segment lost 6 bases and the J segment 4 bases; nucleotides outside the gene matches: 8. The CDR3 loop spans 16 amino acids. From germline, CDR1 is MNHNS and CDR2 SASEGT. This CDR3 reads CASRPRDRGFTGELFF. In DNA, the CDR3 is TGTGCCAGCAGACCCCGGGACAGGGGATTCACCGGGGAGCTGTTTTTT.

This clonotype was seen many times. V usage is TRBV7-9 and J usage is TRBJ2-1; D remains unclear. V lost 4 bases and J 5 bases, leaving 3 bases between the germline ends. Per germline, CDR1 SEHNR and CDR2 FQNEAQ (reference sequence). The CDR3 length is 11 residues. Here the CDR3 DNA reads TGTGCCAGCAGCTCAGACAATGAGCAGTTCTTC. This encodes CASSSDNEQFF.

This clonotype was seen a few times. The chain joins TRBV6-1 to TRBJ2-1, with 10 bases lining up with TRBD1. Germline V gene lookup returns CDR1 MNHNS and CDR2 SASEGT. Unmatched junction bases numbered 9, after V lost 6 bases and J lost 4 bases. The CDR3 covers 16 residues. The CDR3 DNA reads TGTGCCAGCAGAGAAAAGACGGGACAGGGGTACAATGAGCAGTTCTTC. It is translated as CASREKTGQGYNEQFF.

This clonotype was seen repeatedly, ten times or more. The chain couples TRBV5-1 to TRBJ2-2, with 8 bases identical to TRBD1. CDR3 length: 16 residues. J was trimmed by 1 base and V by 4 bases; bases with no gene match: 6. Germline values: CDR1 SGHRS, CDR2 YFSETQ. The CDR3 region is CASSKTGTGNTGELFF. The CDR3 DNA follows: TGCGCCAGCAGCAAAACCGGGACAGGGAACACCGGGGAGCTGTTTTTT.

The sample holds a few counts of this clonotype. J is TRBJ1-2 and V is TRBV5-6; TRBD1 matches 11 bases. The CDR3 sequence is 15 residues long. CDR1 and CDR2 from the germline V gene are SGHDT and YYEEEE. With V trimmed by 4 bases and J by 1 base, 3 bases remained unmatched. CDR3 nucleotide sequence: TGTGCCAGCAGCCAAGGGACAGGGGGTAACTATGGCTACACCTTC. The encoded protein is CASSQGTGGNYGYTF.

The chain combines TRBV20-1 with TRBJ2-5; 10 nucleotides align to TRBD2. Germline CDR1 and CDR2: DFQATT and SNEGSKA (reference sequence). The CDR3 is 14 amino acids. V shed 1 base and J 3 bases; nucleotides not matched to a gene: 2. The CDR3 nucleotides read TGCAGTGCTAGAGCTGGACTAGCGGAAGAGACCCAGTACTTC. It yields the protein CSARAGLAEETQYF.

This clonotype was counted only a few times. The chain joins TRBV9 to TRBJ2-7; D is uncertain. The V end lost 4 bases, the J end lost 2 bases, and 13 bases lay between the germline ends. The germline V gene has CDR1 SGDLS and CDR2 YYNGEE. The length of the CDR3 is 14 residues. The CDR3 is CASSPRTAAYEQYF. The CDR3 DNA reads as TGTGCCAGCAGCCCCCGAACTGCCGCCTACGAGCAGTACTTC.

The rearrangement joins TRBV14 to TRBJ2-1, with D possibly called TRBD1 or TRBD2 (6 bases each). V was pared by 4 bases and J by 4 bases, with 11 bases between. Germline CDR1 and CDR2: SGHDN and FVKESK. CDR3 length equals 14 residues. The CDR3 protein is CASSLRGLYNEQFF. CDR3 coding DNA: TGTGCCAGCAGCCTCCGGGGGCTGTACAATGAGCAGTTCTTC.

J is TRBJ2-7 and V is TRBV5-5, with D perhaps assigned TRBD1 or TRBD2 (5 bases each). This CDR3 region has 15 residues. Per germline, CDR1 SGHKS and CDR2 YYEKEE (reference sequence). Between the trimmed V and J ends, which lost 4 bases and 0 bases, there was a span of 14 bases. CDR3 in DNA: TGTGCCAGCAGCCCGGGACGACTGAGCTCCTACGAGCAGTACGTC. Translation: CASSPGRLSSYEQYV.

This chain connects TRBV7-9 to TRBJ2-7; a weak D match, TRBD1 (6 bases). Per germline, CDR1 SEHNR and CDR2 FQNEAQ (reference sequence). The length of the CDR3 is 15 residues. V lost 5 bases, J lost 4 bases, and 18 bases lay in between. Here the CDR3 DNA reads TGTGCCAGCAGCAAGATTGCTTCGAGGGGGTACGAGCAGTACGTC. Its protein product is CASSKIASRGYEQYV.

The rearrangement uses TRBV3-1 and TRBJ2-5; 9 bases align to TRBD2. V lost 0 bases to trimming and J lost 5 bases; unmatched junction nucleotides: 19. The CDR3 covers 20 residues. Germline V gene lookup returns CDR1 LGHDT and CDR2 YNNKEL (reference sequence). This CDR3 reads CASSQDDLAGVPNGGETQYF. DNA for the CDR3: TGTGCCAGCAGCCAAGACGATTTAGCGGGAGTTCCTAACGGGGGTGAGACCCAGTACTTC.

As for this clonotype: The junction differs from germline at one of its ends, possibly a read error. The CDR3 loop is CASSFTGGFYSEQFF. The CDR3 region has the DNA TGTGCCAGCAGCTTTACAGGAGGGTTCTACAGTGAGCAGTTCTTC. The chain is built from TRBV7-9 and TRBJ2-1, with TRBD2 as a possible D gene (6 bases). In germline, CDR1 is SEHNR, CDR2 FQNEAQ (reference sequence). This CDR3 region has 15 residues.

The rearrangement joins TRBV19 to TRBJ2-7; 10 bases agree with TRBD2. Germline values: CDR1 LNHDA, CDR2 SQIVND (reference sequence). After removal of 9 bases from V and 4 bases from J, the junction contained 6 bases not matched to a gene. The CDR3 loop spans 13 amino acids. The CDR3, as DNA: TGTGCCAGCAGCGCGGGACTAGCGTACGAGCAGTACTTC. Amino acids: CASSAGLAYEQYF.

This clonotype was picked up many times. The V and J genes are TRBV15 and TRBJ2-1; D gene unclear. This CDR3 comprises 14 residues. Germline values: CDR1 LNHNV, CDR2 YYDKDF (reference sequence). Between the trimmed V and J ends, which lost 0 bases and 6 bases, there was a span of 9 bases. The CDR3 is CATSRDRKGNEQFF. CDR3 DNA sequence: TGTGCCACCAGCAGAGATCGTAAGGGCAATGAGCAGTTCTTC. The full variable domain, in which reference TRBV15 and TRBJ2-1 provide the parts outside the CDR3, is DAMVIQNPRYQVTQFGKPVTLSCSQTLNHNVMYWYQQKSSQAPKLLFHYYDKDFNNEADTPDNFQSRRPNTSFCFLDIRSPGLGDTAMYLCATSRDRKGNEQFFGPGTRLTVL.

This clonotype was observed at least ten times. The rearrangement uses TRBV7-8 and TRBJ2-1, with D perhaps assigned TRBD1 or TRBD2 (5 bases each). The germline V and J ends were trimmed by 3 bases and 10 bases, with 10 bases remaining between them. Germline CDR1 and CDR2: SGHVS and FQNEAQ. The CDR3 has 12 amino acids. CDR3 amino acids: CASSLRRDEQFF. The CDR3 nucleotides read TGTGCCAGCAGCTTGCGTCGGGACGAGCAGTTCTTC.